Listed here is a single T cell receptor (beta chain). Its specificity is unknown. The PCR contained 60 Vbeta and 13 Jbeta primers. Libraries were prepared by immunoSEQ multiplex PCR; TCRdb keeps only in-frame clonotypes and omits some of them. The sample records under 200,000 clones, around 73% being singletons. The sample originates from a study of cytomegalovirus exposure and HLA in healthy donors. General study findings and limits: A few CMV-associated chains were confirmed in vitro to be specific for CMV antigens. Rates of TCR association differed by HLA locus in a later analysis, with DRB1 highest and HLA-C lowest.

Specimen: PBMCs. The source is a woman in her late teens or twenties in good health and CMV-seropositive.

In DNA form, the CDR3 reads TGTGCCAGCAGTCTTATCCAGACTAACTATGGCTACACCTTC. Translated, it gives CASSLIQTNYGYTF. J is TRBJ1-2 and V is TRBV28, with D unresolved. Between the trimmed V and J ends, which lost 5 bases and 0 bases, there was a span of 10 bases. From germline, CDR1 is MDHEN and CDR2 SYDVKM. CDR3 size: 14 residues.